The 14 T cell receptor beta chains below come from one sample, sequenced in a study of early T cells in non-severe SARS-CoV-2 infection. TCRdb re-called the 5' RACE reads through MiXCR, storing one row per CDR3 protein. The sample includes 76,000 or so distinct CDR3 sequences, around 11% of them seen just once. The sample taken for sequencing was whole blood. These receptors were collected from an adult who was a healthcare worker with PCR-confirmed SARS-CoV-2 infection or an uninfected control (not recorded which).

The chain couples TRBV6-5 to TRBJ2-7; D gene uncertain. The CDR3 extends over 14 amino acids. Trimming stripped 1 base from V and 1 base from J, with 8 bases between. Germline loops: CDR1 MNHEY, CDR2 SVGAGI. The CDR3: CASSYYIESYEQYF. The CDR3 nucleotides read TGTGCCAGCAGTTACTATATAGAGTCCTACGAGCAGTACTTC.

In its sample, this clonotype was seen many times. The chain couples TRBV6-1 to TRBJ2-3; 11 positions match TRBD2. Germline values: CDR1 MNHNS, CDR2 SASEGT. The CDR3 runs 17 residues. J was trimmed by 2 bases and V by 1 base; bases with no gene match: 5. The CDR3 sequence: CASSEGLAGGSTDTQYF. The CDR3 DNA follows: TGTGCCAGCAGTGAAGGGCTAGCGGGGGGCTCCACAGATACGCAGTATTTT.

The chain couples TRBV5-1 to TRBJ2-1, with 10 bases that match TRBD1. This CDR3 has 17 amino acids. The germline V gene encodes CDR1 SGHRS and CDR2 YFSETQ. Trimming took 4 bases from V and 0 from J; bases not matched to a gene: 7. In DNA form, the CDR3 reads TGCGCCAGCAGCCTTCGGACAGGGGGAAGCTCCTACAATGAGCAGTTCTTC. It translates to CASSLRTGGSSYNEQFF. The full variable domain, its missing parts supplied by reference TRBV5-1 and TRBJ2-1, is KAGVTQTPRYLIKTRGQQVTLSCSPISGHRSVSWYQQTPGQGLQFLFEYFSETQRNKGNFPGRFSGRQFSNSRSEMNVSTLELGDSALYLCASSLRTGGSSYNEQFFGPGTRLTVL.

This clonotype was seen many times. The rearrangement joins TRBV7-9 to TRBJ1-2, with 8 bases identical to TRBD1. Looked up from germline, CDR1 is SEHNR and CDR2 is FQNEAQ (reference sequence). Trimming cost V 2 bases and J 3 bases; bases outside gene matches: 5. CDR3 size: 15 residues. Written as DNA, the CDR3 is TGTGCCAGCAGCTTACAGGGGGCATTGTACTATGGCTACACCTTC. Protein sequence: CASSLQGALYYGYTF.

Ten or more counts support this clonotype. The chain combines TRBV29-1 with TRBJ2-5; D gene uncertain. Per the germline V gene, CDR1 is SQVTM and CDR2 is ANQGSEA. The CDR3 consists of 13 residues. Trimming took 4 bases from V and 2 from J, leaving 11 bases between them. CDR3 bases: TGCAGCGTTGTGTGGCAGGTTCAAGAGACCCAGTACTTC. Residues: CSVVWQVQETQYF.

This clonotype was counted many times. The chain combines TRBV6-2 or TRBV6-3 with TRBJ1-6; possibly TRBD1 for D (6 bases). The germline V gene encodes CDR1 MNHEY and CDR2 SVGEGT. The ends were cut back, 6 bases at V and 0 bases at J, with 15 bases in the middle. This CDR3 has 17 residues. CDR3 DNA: TGTGCCAGCAGCCCAGGGGTCCTGAGCTCCTATAATTCACCCCTCCACTTT. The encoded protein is CASSPGVLSSYNSPLHF.

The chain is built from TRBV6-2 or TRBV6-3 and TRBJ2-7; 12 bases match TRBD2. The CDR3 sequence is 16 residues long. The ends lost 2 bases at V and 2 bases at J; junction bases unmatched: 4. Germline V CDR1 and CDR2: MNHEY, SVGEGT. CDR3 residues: CASSYPTSGGTYEQYF. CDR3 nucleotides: TGTGCCAGCAGTTACCCGACTAGCGGGGGAACCTACGAGCAGTACTTC.

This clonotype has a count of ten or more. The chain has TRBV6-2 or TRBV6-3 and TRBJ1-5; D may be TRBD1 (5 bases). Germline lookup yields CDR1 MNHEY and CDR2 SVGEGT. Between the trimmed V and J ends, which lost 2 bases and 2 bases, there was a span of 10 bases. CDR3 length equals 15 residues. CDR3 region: CASSYGTGGNQPQHF. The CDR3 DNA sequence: TGTGCCAGCAGTTACGGGACGGGGGGCAATCAGCCCCAGCATTTT.

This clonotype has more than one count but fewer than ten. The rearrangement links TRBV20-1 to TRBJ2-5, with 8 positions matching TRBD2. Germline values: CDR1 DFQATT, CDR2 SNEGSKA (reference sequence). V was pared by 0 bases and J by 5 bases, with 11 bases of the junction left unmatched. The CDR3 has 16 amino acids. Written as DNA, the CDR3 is TGCAGTGCTAGAGATCTCTACGGGGGGGTAGAGGAGACCCAGTACTTC. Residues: CSARDLYGGVEETQYF.

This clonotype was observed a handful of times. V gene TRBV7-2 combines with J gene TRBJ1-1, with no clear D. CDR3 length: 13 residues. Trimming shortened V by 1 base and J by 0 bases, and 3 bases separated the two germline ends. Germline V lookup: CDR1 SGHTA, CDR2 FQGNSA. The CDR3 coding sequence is TGTGCCAGCAGCTTAGTTGTGAACACTGAAGCTTTCTTT. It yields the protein CASSLVVNTEAFF.

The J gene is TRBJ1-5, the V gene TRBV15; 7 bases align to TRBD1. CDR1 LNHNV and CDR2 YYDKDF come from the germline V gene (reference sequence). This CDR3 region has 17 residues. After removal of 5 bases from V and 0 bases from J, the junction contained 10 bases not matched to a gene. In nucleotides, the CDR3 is TGTGCCACCAGCCGCTTGGGGGGGACAGATAGCAATCAGCCCCAGCATTTT. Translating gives CATSRLGGTDSNQPQHF.

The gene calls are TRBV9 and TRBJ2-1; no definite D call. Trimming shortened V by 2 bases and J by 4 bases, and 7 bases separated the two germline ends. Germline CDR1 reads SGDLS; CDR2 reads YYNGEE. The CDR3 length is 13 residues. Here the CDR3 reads CASSVDHYNEQFF. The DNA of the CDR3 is TGTGCCAGCAGCGTGGATCATTACAATGAGCAGTTCTTC.

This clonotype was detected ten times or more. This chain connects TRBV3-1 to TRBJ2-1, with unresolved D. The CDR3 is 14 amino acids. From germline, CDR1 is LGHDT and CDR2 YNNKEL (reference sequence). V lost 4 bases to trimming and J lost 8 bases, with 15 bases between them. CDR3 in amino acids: CASSPSRYRDEQFF. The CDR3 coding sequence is TGTGCCAGCAGCCCCTCACGCTACCGGGATGAGCAGTTCTTC.

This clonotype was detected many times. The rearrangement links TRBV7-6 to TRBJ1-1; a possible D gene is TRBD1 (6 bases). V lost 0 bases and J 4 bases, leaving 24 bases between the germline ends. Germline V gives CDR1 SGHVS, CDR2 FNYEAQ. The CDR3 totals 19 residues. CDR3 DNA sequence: TGTGCCAGCAGCTTAGCGCTCCGGGGGACATCTCAGTCGGGCACTGAAGCTTTCTTT. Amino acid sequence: CASSLALRGTSQSGTEAFF.